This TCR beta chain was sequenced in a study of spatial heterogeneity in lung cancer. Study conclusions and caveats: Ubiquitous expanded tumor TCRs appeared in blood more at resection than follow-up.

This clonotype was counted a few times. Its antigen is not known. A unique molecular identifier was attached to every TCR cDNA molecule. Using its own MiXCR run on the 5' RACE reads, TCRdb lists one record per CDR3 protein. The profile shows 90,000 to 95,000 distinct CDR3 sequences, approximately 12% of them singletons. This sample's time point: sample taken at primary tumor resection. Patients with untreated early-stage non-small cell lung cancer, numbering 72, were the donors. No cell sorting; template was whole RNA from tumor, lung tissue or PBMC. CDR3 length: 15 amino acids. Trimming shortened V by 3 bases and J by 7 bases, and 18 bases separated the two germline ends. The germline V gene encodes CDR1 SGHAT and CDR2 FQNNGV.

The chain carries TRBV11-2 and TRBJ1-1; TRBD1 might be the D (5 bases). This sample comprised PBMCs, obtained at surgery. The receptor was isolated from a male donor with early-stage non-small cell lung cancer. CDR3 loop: CASSLGDRGPREAFF. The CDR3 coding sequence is TGTGCCAGCAGCTTGGGAGACAGAGGCCCTCGTGAAGCTTTCTTT.